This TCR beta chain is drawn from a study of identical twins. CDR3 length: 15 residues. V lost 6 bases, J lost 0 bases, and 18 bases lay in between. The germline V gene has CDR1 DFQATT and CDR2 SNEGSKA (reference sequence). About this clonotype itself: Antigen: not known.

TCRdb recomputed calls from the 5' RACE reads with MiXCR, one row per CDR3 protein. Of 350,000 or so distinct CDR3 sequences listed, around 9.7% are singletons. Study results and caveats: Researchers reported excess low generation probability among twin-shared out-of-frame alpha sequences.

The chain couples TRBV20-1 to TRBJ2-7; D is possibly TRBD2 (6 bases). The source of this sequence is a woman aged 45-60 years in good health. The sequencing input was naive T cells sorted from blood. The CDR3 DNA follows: TGCAGTGCGGAGGACGTAGCGGAGCCCTCCTACGAGCAGTACTTC. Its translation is CSAEDVAEPSYEQYF.